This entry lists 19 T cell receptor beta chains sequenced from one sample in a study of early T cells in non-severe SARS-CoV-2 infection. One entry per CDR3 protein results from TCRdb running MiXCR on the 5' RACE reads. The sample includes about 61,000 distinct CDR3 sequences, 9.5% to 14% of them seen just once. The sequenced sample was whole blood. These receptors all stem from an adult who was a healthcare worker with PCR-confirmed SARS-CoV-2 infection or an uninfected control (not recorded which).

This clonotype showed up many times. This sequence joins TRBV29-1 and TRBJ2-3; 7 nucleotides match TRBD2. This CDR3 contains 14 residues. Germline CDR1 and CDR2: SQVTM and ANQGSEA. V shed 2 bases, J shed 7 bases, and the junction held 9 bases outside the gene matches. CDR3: CSVESGRGTHTQYF. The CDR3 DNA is TGCAGCGTTGAATCTGGGCGGGGGACTCATACGCAGTATTTT.

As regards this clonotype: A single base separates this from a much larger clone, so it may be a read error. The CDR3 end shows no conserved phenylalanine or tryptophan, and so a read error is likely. This chain's CDR3 is CASSLVGQDTGELFL. CDR3 bases: TGTGCCAGCAGCTTAGTGGGACAGGACACCGGGGAGCTGTTTCTT. The V gene is TRBV11-2, the J gene TRBJ2-2; TRBD1 aligns across 8 bases. V shed 1 base and J 3 bases; nucleotides not matched to a gene: 1. This CDR3 has 15 amino acids. Germline CDR1 and CDR2: SGHAT and FQNNGV.

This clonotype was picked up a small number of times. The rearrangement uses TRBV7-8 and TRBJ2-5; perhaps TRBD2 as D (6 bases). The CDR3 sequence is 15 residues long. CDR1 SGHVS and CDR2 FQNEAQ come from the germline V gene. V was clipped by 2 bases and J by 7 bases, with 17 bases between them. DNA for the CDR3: TGTGCCAGCAGCTTAACTGCCTCCCTGGGAGGGACCCAGTACTTC. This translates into CASSLTASLGGTQYF.

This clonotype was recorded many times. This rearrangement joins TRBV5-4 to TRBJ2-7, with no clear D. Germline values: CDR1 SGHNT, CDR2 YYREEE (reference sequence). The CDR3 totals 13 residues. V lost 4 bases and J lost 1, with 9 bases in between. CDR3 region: CASSLPPSYEQYF. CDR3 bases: TGTGCCAGCAGCCTGCCCCCGTCCTACGAGCAGTACTTC.

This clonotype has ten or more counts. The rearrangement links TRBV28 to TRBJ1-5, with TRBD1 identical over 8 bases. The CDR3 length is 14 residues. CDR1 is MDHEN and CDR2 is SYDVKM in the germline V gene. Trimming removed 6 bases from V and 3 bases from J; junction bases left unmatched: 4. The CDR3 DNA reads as TGTGCCAGCAGGTTGGGACAGGTCAATCAGCCCCAGCATTTT. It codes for CASRLGQVNQPQHF.

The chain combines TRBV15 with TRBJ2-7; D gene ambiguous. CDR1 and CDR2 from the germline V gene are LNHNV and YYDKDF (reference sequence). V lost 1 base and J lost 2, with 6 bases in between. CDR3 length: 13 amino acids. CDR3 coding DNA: TGTGCCACCAGCAGAGGACTTACCTACGAGCAGTACTTC. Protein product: CATSRGLTYEQYF. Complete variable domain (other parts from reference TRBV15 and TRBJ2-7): DAMVIQNPRYQVTQFGKPVTLSCSQTLNHNVMYWYQQKSSQAPKLLFHYYDKDFNNEADTPDNFQSRRPNTSFCFLDIRSPGLGDTAMYLCATSRGLTYEQYFGPGTRLTVT.

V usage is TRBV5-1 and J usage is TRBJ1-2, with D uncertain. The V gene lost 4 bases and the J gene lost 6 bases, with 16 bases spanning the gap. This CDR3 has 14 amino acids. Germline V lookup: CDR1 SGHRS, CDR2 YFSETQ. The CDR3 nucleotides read TGCGCCAGCAGCCCGACGGCCGGCCGGGATGGCTACACCTTC. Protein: CASSPTAGRDGYTF.

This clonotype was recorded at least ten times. The CDR3 DNA reads as TGTGCCTGGACCCCCGTTAGCGGCTACACCTTC. Translated: CAWTPVSGYTF. The rearrangement uses TRBV30 and TRBJ1-2; D uncertain. Trimming shortened V by 4 bases and J by 8 bases, and 11 bases separated the two germline ends. In germline, CDR1 is GTSNPN, CDR2 SVGIG (reference sequence). CDR3 length: 11 amino acids. The whole variable domain, remainder taken from reference TRBV30 and TRBJ1-2, is SQTIHQWPATLVQPVGSPLSLECTVEGTSNPNLYWYRQAAGRGLQLLFYSVGIGQISSEVPQNLSASRPQDRQFILSSKKLLLSDSGFYLCAWTPVSGYTFGSGTRLTVV.

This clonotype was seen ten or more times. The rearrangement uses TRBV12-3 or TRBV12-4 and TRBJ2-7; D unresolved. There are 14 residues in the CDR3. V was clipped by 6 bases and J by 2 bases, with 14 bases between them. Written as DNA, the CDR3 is TGTGCCAGCAGCCTGGGGTCCGGACCCTACGAGCAGTACTTC. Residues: CASSLGSGPYEQYF.

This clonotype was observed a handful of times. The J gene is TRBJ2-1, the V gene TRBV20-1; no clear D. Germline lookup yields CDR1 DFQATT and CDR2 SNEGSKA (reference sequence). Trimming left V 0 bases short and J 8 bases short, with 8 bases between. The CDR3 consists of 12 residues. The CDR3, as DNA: TGCAGTGCTAGAGATCCTGGTGATGAGCAGTTCTTC. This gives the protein CSARDPGDEQFF.

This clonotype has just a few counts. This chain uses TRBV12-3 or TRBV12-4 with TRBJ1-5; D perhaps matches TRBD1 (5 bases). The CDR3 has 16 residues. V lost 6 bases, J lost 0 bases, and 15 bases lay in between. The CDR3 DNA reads TGTGCCAGCAGCCAGAAAGGGACGGTTAGCAATCAGCCCCAGCATTTT. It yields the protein CASSQKGTVSNQPQHF.

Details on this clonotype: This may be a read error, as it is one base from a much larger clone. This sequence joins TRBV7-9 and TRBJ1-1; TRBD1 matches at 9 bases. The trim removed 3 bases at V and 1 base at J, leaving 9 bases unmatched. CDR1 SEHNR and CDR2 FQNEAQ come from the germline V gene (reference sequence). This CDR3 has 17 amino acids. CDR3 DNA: TGTGCCAGCAGCTTTTCCCCACAGGGGGCAGCGAACACTGAAGCTTTCTTT. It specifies CASSFSPQGAANTEAFF.

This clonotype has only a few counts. The chain's CDR3 is CAWNPRGGLMSEQFF. DNA for the CDR3: TGTGCCTGGAACCCTCGGGGGGGGTTAATGAGTGAGCAGTTCTTC. The rearrangement joins TRBV30 to TRBJ2-1; 8 positions agree with TRBD2. Germline-derived CDR1 and CDR2 are GTSNPN and SVGIG (reference sequence). This CDR3 has 15 amino acids. J lost 9 bases, V lost 4 bases, and 14 bases had no gene match.

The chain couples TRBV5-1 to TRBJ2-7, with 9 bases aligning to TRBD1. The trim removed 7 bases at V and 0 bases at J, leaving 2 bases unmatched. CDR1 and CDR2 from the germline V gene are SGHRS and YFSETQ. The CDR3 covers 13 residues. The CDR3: CASGQGSSYEQYF. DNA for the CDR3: TGCGCCAGCGGACAGGGGAGCTCCTACGAGCAGTACTTC.

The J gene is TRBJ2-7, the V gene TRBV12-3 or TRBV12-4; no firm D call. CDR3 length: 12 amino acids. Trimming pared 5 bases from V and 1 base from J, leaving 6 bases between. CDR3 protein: CASSLKSYEQYF. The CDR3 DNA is TGTGCCAGCAGTCTGAAGTCCTACGAGCAGTACTTC.

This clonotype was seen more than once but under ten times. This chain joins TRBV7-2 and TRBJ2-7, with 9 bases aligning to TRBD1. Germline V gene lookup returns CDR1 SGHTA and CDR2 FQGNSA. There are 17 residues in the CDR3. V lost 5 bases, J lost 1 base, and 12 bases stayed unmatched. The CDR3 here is CASSALFWTGASYEQYF. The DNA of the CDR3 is TGTGCCAGCAGCGCCCTTTTCTGGACAGGGGCTTCCTACGAGCAGTACTTC.

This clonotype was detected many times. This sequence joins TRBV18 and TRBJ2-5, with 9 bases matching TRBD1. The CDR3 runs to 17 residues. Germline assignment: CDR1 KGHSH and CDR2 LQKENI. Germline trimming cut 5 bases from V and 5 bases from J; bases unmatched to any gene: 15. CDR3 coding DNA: TGTGCCAGCTCAGCCCTCGCGCACACAGGGGGCCAGGAGACCCAGTACTTC. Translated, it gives CASSALAHTGGQETQYF.

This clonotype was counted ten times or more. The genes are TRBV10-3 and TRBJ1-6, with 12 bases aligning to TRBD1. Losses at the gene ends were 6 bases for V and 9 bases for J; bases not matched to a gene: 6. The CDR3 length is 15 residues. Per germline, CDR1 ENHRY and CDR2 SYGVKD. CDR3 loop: CAISPGQGARSPLHF. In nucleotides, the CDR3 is TGTGCCATCAGCCCGGGACAGGGGGCACGTTCACCCCTCCACTTT.

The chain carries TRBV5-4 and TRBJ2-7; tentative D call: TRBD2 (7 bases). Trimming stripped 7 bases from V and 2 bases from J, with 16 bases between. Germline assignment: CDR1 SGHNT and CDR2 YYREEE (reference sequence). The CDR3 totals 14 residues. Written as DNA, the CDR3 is TGTGCCAGCGGGCGGGGGCAGACCCCCTACGAGCAGTACTTC. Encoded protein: CASGRGQTPYEQYF.